The 13 T cell receptor beta chains presented below share a single source sample, sequenced in a study of molecular identifiers for immune sequencing clone quantification (dated by TCRdb to 2017 to 2018). Library method: PCR. Sequencing took place on a NextSeq 500. The raw public data were reprocessed by TCRdb itself: fastp quality trimming at Q25, MiXCR clonotype calling, in-frame beta chains only. Entries are consolidated by CDR3 protein sequence, retaining the most common genes and DNA. The sample table holds 40,000 to 65,000 distinct CDR3 sequences, of which about a third were seen once. Approximately 4.2% of the sample belongs to the ten largest clones. The sequencing input was naive CD8+ T cells from blood, with Jurkat cell RNA spiked in. The cell subset or site tag for this specimen amounts to: FACS-sorted CD8+CD4-CCR7+CD45RA+ naive T cells. The receptors derive from a human donor in good health. Some libraries in this study had Jurkat cell RNA spiked in.

In its sample, this clonotype was seen once. V gene TRBV27 combines with J gene TRBJ1-2; the D is unclear. This CDR3 is 13 amino acids long. Looked up from germline, CDR1 is MNHEY and CDR2 is SMNVEV (reference sequence). V shed 0 bases and J shed 6 bases, with 8 bases lying between them. CDR3 sequence: CASSLSPVHGYTF. The CDR3 nucleotides read TGTGCCAGCAGTTTATCCCCGGTGCATGGCTACACCTTC.

The V call is TRBV15, the J call TRBJ2-3; possibly TRBD2 for D (5 bases). Germline V gene data show CDR1 as LNHNV and CDR2 as YYDKDF (reference sequence). The CDR3 runs to 15 residues. V lost 1 base and J 8 bases, leaving 16 bases between the germline ends. CDR3 in amino acids: CATSRGSDGAGTQYF. The DNA of the CDR3 is TGTGCCACCAGCAGAGGTAGCGATGGCGCAGGTACGCAGTATTTT. The full variable domain, completed using reference TRBV15 and TRBJ2-3, is DAMVIQNPRYQVTQFGKPVTLSCSQTLNHNVMYWYQQKSSQAPKLLFHYYDKDFNNEADTPDNFQSRRPNTSFCFLDIRSPGLGDTAMYLCATSRGSDGAGTQYFGPGTRLTVL.

This clonotype was observed at least ten times. The chain couples TRBV19 to TRBJ2-1; 10 positions agree with TRBD2. This CDR3 has 12 residues. Per the germline V gene, CDR1 is LNHDA and CDR2 is SQIVND (reference sequence). After removal of 8 bases from V and 9 bases from J, the junction contained 4 bases not matched to a gene. CDR3 amino acids: CASGWTSGEQFF. In DNA, the CDR3 is TGTGCCAGTGGTTGGACTAGCGGTGAGCAGTTCTTC.

This clonotype has more than one count but fewer than ten. The chain has TRBV11-2 and TRBJ2-4, with D perhaps given as TRBD1 or TRBD2 (6 bases each). Germline CDR1 is SGHAT and CDR2 is FQNNGV. The CDR3 extends over 15 amino acids. The V gene lost 1 base and the J gene lost 6 bases, with 13 bases spanning the gap. For the CDR3, the DNA is TGTGCCAGCAGCTTAGGGGGGGCTGTTGGAAACATTCAGTACTTC. Its protein product is CASSLGGAVGNIQYF. Full variable domain (missing parts from reference TRBV11-2 and TRBJ2-4): EAGVAQSPRYKIIEKRQSVAFWCNPISGHATLYWYQQILGQGPKLLIQFQNNGVVDDSQLPKDRFSAERLKGVDSTLKIQPAKLEDSAVYLCASSLGGAVGNIQYFGAGTRLSVL.

Many counts were recorded for this clonotype. The V gene is TRBV28, the J gene TRBJ2-3; D is undetermined. The ends were cut back, 2 bases at V and 2 bases at J, with 8 bases in the middle. From germline, CDR1 is MDHEN and CDR2 SYDVKM. CDR3 length equals 14 residues. The CDR3 DNA reads as TGTGCCAGCAGTTTAGGGCCCAACACAGATACGCAGTATTTT. Its translation: CASSLGPNTDTQYF.

This clonotype was picked up a small number of times. CDR3 nucleotide sequence: TGTGCCAGCGAGGGCATGAACACTGAAGCTTTCTTT. Amino acid sequence: CASEGMNTEAFF. This rearrangement joins TRBV6-2 or TRBV6-3 to TRBJ1-1; no clear D. Germline V lookup: CDR1 MNHEY, CDR2 SVGEGT. This CDR3 has 12 residues. Trimming removed 8 bases from V and 0 bases from J, with 7 bases in between.

J is TRBJ1-1 and V is TRBV6-5, with TRBD1 as a possible D gene (6 bases). The CDR3 has 14 residues. Germline CDR1 MNHEY, CDR2 SVGAGI. V lost 2 bases and J lost 6, with 13 bases in between. This CDR3 reads CASSYGGGAAEAFF. CDR3 DNA: TGTGCCAGCAGTTACGGGGGGGGGGCAGCTGAAGCTTTCTTT.

With regard to this clonotype: The missing conserved phenylalanine or tryptophan at the end of this CDR3 makes a read error likely. The CDR3 coding sequence is TGCAGTGCCCCACCCTTTGCTAGCGGGAGGGAGGCGGAAACGCAGTATATT. This sequence encodes CSAPPFASGREAETQYI. The chain recombines TRBV20-1 with TRBJ2-3, with TRBD2 identical over 12 bases. CDR3 length equals 17 residues. Germline loops: CDR1 DFQATT, CDR2 SNEGSKA (reference sequence). V was pared by 6 bases and J by 9 bases, with 19 bases of the junction left unmatched.

CDR3 nucleotide sequence: TGTGCCAGCAGTTTAGCCGGTATGGATACGCAGTATTTT. Its translation is CASSLAGMDTQYF. This chain connects TRBV12-3 or TRBV12-4 to TRBJ2-3; no clear D gene. The CDR3 runs 13 residues. Trimming cost V 0 bases and J 6 bases, with 7 bases left between them.

This chain links TRBV4-2 with TRBJ1-6; weak D call: TRBD1 (6 bases). Between the trimmed V and J ends, which lost 0 bases and 8 bases, there was a span of 11 bases. Germline CDR1 LGHNA, CDR2 YNFKEQ. There are 15 residues in the CDR3. CDR3 sequence reads: CASSQDWTADSPLHF. The CDR3 DNA sequence: TGTGCCAGCAGCCAAGATTGGACAGCGGATTCACCCCTCCACTTT.

As concerns this clonotype: This may come from a read error, since a much larger clone is one base off. The rearrangement uses TRBV4-3 and TRBJ2-5; the match to TRBD2 covers 12 bases. The CDR3 length is 17 residues. Germline V gene lookup returns CDR1 LGHNA and CDR2 YSLEER. DNA for the CDR3: TGCGCCAGCAGCCAAGGACTAGCGGGAGCTGAAGTCGAGACCCCGTACTTC. Residues: CASSQGLAGAEVETPYF.

Remarks on this clonotype: The germline gene is not matched at one end of the junction; a read error may be the cause. This chain links TRBV7-8 with TRBJ2-3; 7 nucleotides align to TRBD2. Germline values: CDR1 SGHVS, CDR2 FQNEAQ. The CDR3 spans 15 residues. In DNA, the CDR3 is TGTGCCAGCGGCTTAGTTAGCGGGAGCACAGATACGCAGTATTTT. Translated, it gives CASGLVSGSTDTQYF.

The CDR3 is CASSLDGVTEQYF. The CDR3 bases are TGTGCCAGCAGCTTAGACGGGGTTACCGAGCAGTACTTC. The chain couples TRBV11-2 to TRBJ2-7, with a possible D match to TRBD2 (5 bases). This CDR3 spans 13 amino acids. Germline assignment: CDR1 SGHAT and CDR2 FQNNGV. V gave up 0 bases and J gave up 6 bases, with 9 bases separating them.